Each of the 14 T cell receptor beta chains below was sequenced from the same sample in a study of T cell responses to AZD1222 COVID-19 vaccine. Assay used: immunoSEQ multiplex PCR; TCRdb lists only in-frame clones, some missing. The table has 100,000 to 150,000 clones, around 85% seen once. Sample: peripheral blood, taken on day 0 of AZD1222 vaccination. The receptors here all came from an adult in good health.

V gene TRBV5-4 combines with J gene TRBJ2-1; 10 nucleotides line up with TRBD2. Germline values: CDR1 SGHNT, CDR2 YYREEE (reference sequence). V gave up 4 bases and J gave up 3 bases; unmatched junction bases: 4. This CDR3 has 15 residues. CDR3 in DNA: TGTGCCAGCAGCCCGCCTAGCGGGGGCTACAATGAGCAGTTCTTC. Protein: CASSPPSGGYNEQFF.

This chain uses TRBV3-1 (or the pseudogene TRBV3-2) with TRBJ1-3; D is undetermined. The CDR3 runs 17 residues. Germline V CDR1 and CDR2: LGHDT, YNNKEL (reference sequence). Trimming cost V 4 bases and J 0 bases, with 16 bases left between them. CDR3: CASSPKGISNSGNTIYF. DNA of the CDR3: TGTGCCAGCAGCCCGAAGGGTATCAGTAACTCTGGAAACACCATATATTTT.

This chain uses TRBV11-2 with TRBJ1-6; TRBD1 is a possible D gene (6 bases). Between the trimmed V and J ends, which lost 4 bases and 4 bases, there was a span of 17 bases. CDR3 length: 17 amino acids. CDR1 SGHAT and CDR2 FQNNGV come from the germline V gene. CDR3 sequence (DNA): TGTGCCAGCAGCTCTACAGGGATGGCCCTATATAATTCACCCCTCCACTTT. Translated: CASSSTGMALYNSPLHF.

This clone was seen only a few times. The CDR3 here is CASSFGPEETQYF. Here the CDR3 DNA reads TGTGCCAGCAGCTTCGGACCGGAGGAGACCCAGTACTTC. The chain uses TRBV6-5 and TRBJ2-5; D unresolved. The CDR3 covers 13 residues. The ends were cut back, 6 bases at V and 5 bases at J, with 13 bases in the middle. Per germline, CDR1 MNHEY and CDR2 SVGAGI.

This chain links TRBV6-6 with TRBJ1-2; D uncertain. V was pared by 2 bases and J by 4 bases, with 17 bases between. The CDR3 is 16 residues long. The V gene's germline CDR1 is MNHNY and CDR2 SVGAGI (reference sequence). As DNA, the CDR3 is TGTGCCAGCAGTTACCCCCCGGCGTCAGAATTCTATGGCTACACCTTC. This codes for CASSYPPASEFYGYTF.

The gene calls are TRBV4-2 and TRBJ2-5; 9 bases line up with TRBD2. Germline values: CDR1 LGHNA, CDR2 YNFKEQ. V lost 0 bases and J lost 5; bases outside the gene matches: 7. The CDR3 is 16 amino acids. The CDR3: CASSQEASGVRETQYF. CDR3 nucleotides: TGTGCCAGCAGCCAAGAGGCTAGCGGGGTTAGGGAGACCCAGTACTTC.

This chain connects TRBV6-1 to TRBJ1-2, with unresolved D. Deletions cut 1 base from V and 6 bases from J, with 12 bases between. CDR1 and CDR2 from the germline V gene are MNHNS and SASEGT. CDR3 length equals 14 residues. The CDR3 sequence: CASSEGGRSHGYTF. CDR3 nucleotide sequence: TGTGCCAGCAGTGAAGGCGGGCGCAGCCATGGCTACACCTTC.

V gene TRBV6-6 combines with J gene TRBJ2-1; 11 bases line up with TRBD2. The CDR3 has 15 amino acids. Trimming removed 8 bases from V and 2 bases from J; junction bases left unmatched: 5. Per the germline V gene, CDR1 is MNHNY and CDR2 is SVGAGI (reference sequence). The CDR3 nucleotides read TGTGCCAGCGGCCCTAGCGGGGGGACCTACAATGAGCAGTTCTTC. Protein product: CASGPSGGTYNEQFF.

This clone was seen more than once but under ten times. This rearrangement joins TRBV4-2 to TRBJ2-7; D call uncertain. The V gene's germline CDR1 is LGHNA and CDR2 YNFKEQ. Trimming stripped 2 bases from V and 1 base from J, with 15 bases between. CDR3 size: 16 residues. The CDR3 loop reads CASSQPYLGRSYEQYF. The DNA of the CDR3 is TGTGCCAGCAGCCAACCGTACCTAGGTAGATCCTACGAGCAGTACTTC.

V and J are TRBV5-1 and TRBJ1-6; tentative D call: TRBD1 (5 bases). Trimming stripped 0 bases from V and 6 bases from J, with 10 bases between. Per the germline V gene, CDR1 is SGHRS and CDR2 is YFSETQ. CDR3 length: 15 residues. The CDR3 sequence: CASSLEGQPNSPLHF. CDR3 bases: TGCGCCAGCAGCTTGGAAGGACAACCTAATTCACCCCTCCACTTT.

In its sample, this clone was seen a few times. This chain links TRBV10-3 with TRBJ2-3; weak D call: TRBD1 (6 bases). With 11 bases removed from V and 5 bases from J, the gap between germline ends came to 20 bases. The germline V gene encodes CDR1 ENHRY and CDR2 SYGVKD. CDR3 size: 14 residues. The CDR3 DNA is TGTGCCCTCGCCCCAGGGGTCGGTAGAGATACGCAGTATTTT. Translated: CALAPGVGRDTQYF.

A single count supports this clone. The rearrangement links TRBV9 to TRBJ2-1; 9 positions match TRBD2. The germline gives CDR1 SGDLS, CDR2 YYNGEE. Trimming took 4 bases from V and 9 from J; bases not matched to a gene: 14. This CDR3 has 16 residues. The CDR3 DNA reads as TGTGCCAGCAGCCCAAACCCCCTTAGCGGGAGAGGTGAGCAGTTCTTC. The encoded protein is CASSPNPLSGRGEQFF.

This clone was observed once. The chain recombines TRBV7-6 with TRBJ2-1; the match to TRBD2 covers 10 bases. The CDR3 runs to 15 residues. Germline V lookup: CDR1 SGHVS, CDR2 FNYEAQ. V lost 5 bases to trimming and J lost 7 bases; unmatched junction nucleotides: 8. CDR3 nucleotides: TGTGCCAGCAGCCGGAGCGGGAGGGCCCATAATGAGCAGTTCTTC. It translates to CASSRSGRAHNEQFF.

The chain couples TRBV27 to TRBJ2-3; D may correspond to TRBD1 or TRBD2 (6 bases each). The CDR3 covers 15 residues. CDR1 is MNHEY, CDR2 SMNVEV, per germline (reference sequence). V lost 3 bases, J lost 6 bases, and 16 bases lay in between. DNA for the CDR3: TGTGCCAGCAGTTTGGATTTGGGGGGCGCGGATACGCAGTATTTT. Amino acids: CASSLDLGGADTQYF.